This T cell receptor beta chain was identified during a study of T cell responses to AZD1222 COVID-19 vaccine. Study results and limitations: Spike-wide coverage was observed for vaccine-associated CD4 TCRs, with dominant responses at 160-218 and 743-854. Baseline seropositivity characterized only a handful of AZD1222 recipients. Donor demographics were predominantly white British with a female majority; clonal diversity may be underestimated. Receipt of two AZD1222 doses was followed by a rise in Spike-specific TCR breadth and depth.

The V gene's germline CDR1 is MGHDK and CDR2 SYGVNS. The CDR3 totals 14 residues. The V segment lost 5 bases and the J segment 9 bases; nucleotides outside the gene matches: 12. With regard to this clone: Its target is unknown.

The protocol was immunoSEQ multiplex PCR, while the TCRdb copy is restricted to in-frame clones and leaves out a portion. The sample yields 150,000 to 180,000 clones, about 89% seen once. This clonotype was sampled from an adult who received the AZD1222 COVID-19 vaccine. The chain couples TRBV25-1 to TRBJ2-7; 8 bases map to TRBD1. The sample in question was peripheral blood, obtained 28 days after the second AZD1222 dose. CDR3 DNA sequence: TGTGCCAGCAGTAACACAGGGGGTAAGCTAAGGCAGTACTTC. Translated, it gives CASSNTGGKLRQYF.